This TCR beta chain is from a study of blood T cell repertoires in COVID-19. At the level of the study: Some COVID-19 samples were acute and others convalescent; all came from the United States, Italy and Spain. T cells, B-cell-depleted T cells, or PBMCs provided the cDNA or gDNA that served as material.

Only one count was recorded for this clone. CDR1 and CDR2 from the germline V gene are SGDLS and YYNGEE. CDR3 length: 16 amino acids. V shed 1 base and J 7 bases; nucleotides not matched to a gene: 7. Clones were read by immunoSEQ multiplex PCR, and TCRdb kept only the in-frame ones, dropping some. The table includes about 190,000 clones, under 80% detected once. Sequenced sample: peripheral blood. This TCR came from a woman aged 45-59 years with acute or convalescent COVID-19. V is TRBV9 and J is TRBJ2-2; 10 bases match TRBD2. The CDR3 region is CASSVLAGVVLGELFF. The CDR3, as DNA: TGTGCCAGCAGCGTACTAGCGGGGGTCGTACTCGGGGAGCTGTTTTTT.